This T cell receptor beta chain was sequenced for a study of blood T cell repertoires in COVID-19. As for the study in general: The United States, Italy and Spain supplied acute and convalescent COVID-19 samples. Sources were T cells, B-cell-depleted T cells, or PBMCs; the material itself was cDNA or gDNA.

The V and J ends lost 4 bases and 5 bases, in that order; junction bases with no gene match: 4. Germline V lookup: CDR1 LGHDT, CDR2 YNNKEL (reference sequence). The CDR3 spans 14 residues. To note about this clone: Other DNA sequences from this sample encode an identical CDR3 as well.

As originally analysed: Amplification of reference gene primers provided the estimated nucleated cell counts. Profiled with immunoSEQ multiplex PCR; TCRdb holds only in-frame clones, not every one. That table gives V, J and clone size, and the DNA gave D and trimming. The data hold 150,000 or so clones, with 80% observed a single time. The chain employs TRBV3-1 (or the pseudogene TRBV3-2) and TRBJ1-1, with 10 bases matching TRBD1. This TCR came from a man aged 55 to 70 with acute or convalescent COVID-19. Specimen: peripheral blood. The CDR3 region has the DNA TGTGCCAGCAGCCTTGGACAGGGGGGGACTGAAGCTTTCTTT. Its translation is CASSLGQGGTEAFF.